These 9 T cell receptor beta chains originate from one sample sequenced in a study of blood T cells in healthy people across ages. Primers used in a second PCR of about 7 to 12 cycles were a sample-barcoded 5' primer and a J-beta primer mix. One entry per CDR3 protein results from TCRdb running MiXCR on the 5' RACE reads. The sample shows hundreds of thousands of distinct CDR3 sequences, around three fifths of them seen only once. The sample consisted of blood. Receptors were obtained from a man aged 35-49 years in good health.

The chain has TRBV28 and TRBJ2-2, with 7 bases identical to TRBD1. Germline V CDR1 and CDR2: MDHEN, SYDVKM. The trim removed 5 bases at V and 1 base at J, leaving 10 bases unmatched. The CDR3 spans 17 residues. CDR3 residues: CASSPRQGWRNTGELFF. For the CDR3, the DNA is TGTGCCAGCAGTCCCAGACAGGGCTGGAGGAACACCGGGGAGCTGTTTTTT.

The gene calls are TRBV6-5 and TRBJ2-3; TRBD1 is a possible D gene (5 bases). Trimming cost V 4 bases and J 3 bases, with 14 bases left between them. This CDR3 region has 15 residues. Germline V gene sequence: CDR1 MNHEY, CDR2 SVGAGI. CDR3 nucleotides: TGTGCCAGCAGTTCTTCCTCGCGGACAACAGATACGCAGTATTTT. Translation: CASSSSSRTTDTQYF.

V and J are TRBV28 and TRBJ1-4, with 8 bases aligning to TRBD1. V shed 2 bases and J 10 bases; nucleotides not matched to a gene: 6. This CDR3 spans 14 amino acids. From germline, CDR1 is MDHEN and CDR2 SYDVKM. The CDR3 is CASSLTQGAGKLFF. DNA of the CDR3: TGTGCCAGCAGTTTAACCCAGGGGGCAGGAAAACTGTTTTTT.

The CDR3, as DNA: TGTGCCAGCAGCCAAGACCCCCGAAACGAGAATTATGGCTACACCTTC. Its translation: CASSQDPRNENYGYTF. The gene calls are TRBV3-1 and TRBJ1-2, with D unresolved. Per the germline V gene, CDR1 is LGHDT and CDR2 is YNNKEL (reference sequence). The CDR3 has 16 residues. V was pared by 0 bases and J by 5 bases, with 16 bases between.

This chain joins TRBV6-1 and TRBJ2-5, with 7 bases lining up with TRBD1. The CDR3 has 13 residues. The germline gives CDR1 MNHNS, CDR2 SASEGT. The junction had 4 bases not matched to a gene; V was cut back by 4 bases and J by 5 bases. CDR3 DNA: TGTGCCAGCAGTGCGACAGGGAAGGAGACCCAGTACTTC. Its translation is CASSATGKETQYF.

The chain couples TRBV9 to TRBJ2-3, with 7 bases fitting TRBD1. The CDR3 is 15 amino acids. CDR1 is SGDLS, CDR2 YYNGEE, per germline. Losses at the gene ends were 2 bases for V and 1 base for J; bases not matched to a gene: 4. CDR3 in DNA: TGTGCCAGCAGCGTTATTGGGACAGGCACAGATACGCAGTATTTT. Translation: CASSVIGTGTDTQYF. Together with reference TRBV9 and TRBJ2-3, the CDR3 gives the full variable domain: DSGVTQTPKHLITATGQRVTLRCSPRSGDLSVYWYQQSLDQGLQFLIQYYNGEERAKGNILERFSAQQFPDLHSELNLSSLELGDSALYFCASSVIGTGTDTQYFGPGTRLTVL.

A few counts support this clonotype. The chain couples TRBV5-1 to TRBJ2-3; 8 bases are a match to TRBD1. Trimming removed 0 bases from V and 4 bases from J; junction bases left unmatched: 4. CDR3 length equals 15 residues. Germline V gives CDR1 SGHRS, CDR2 YFSETQ. The CDR3 sequence is CASSLEQGAADTQYF. CDR3 bases: TGCGCCAGCAGCTTGGAGCAGGGGGCGGCAGATACGCAGTATTTT.

The chain combines TRBV5-5 with TRBJ2-7; 10 bases are a match to TRBD1. V lost 4 bases, J lost 7 bases, and 14 bases stayed unmatched. The germline V gene encodes CDR1 SGHKS and CDR2 YYEKEE (reference sequence). The CDR3 has 16 amino acids. CDR3 loop: CASSLSGTGAYNEQYF. CDR3 bases: TGTGCCAGCAGCCTATCAGGGACAGGGGCCTACAATGAGCAGTACTTC. The full variable domain, with the rest looked up from reference TRBV5-5 and TRBJ2-7, is DAGVTQSPTHLIKTRGQQVTLRCSPISGHKSVSWYQQVLGQGPQFIFQYYEKEERGRGNFPDRFSARQFPNYSSELNVNALLLGDSALYLCASSLSGTGAYNEQYFGPGTRLTVT.

This clonotype was detected only a few times. V and J are TRBV6-6 and TRBJ2-4; 9 nucleotides match TRBD2. The J call is in doubt because the DNA end fits TRBJ2-7 better. Germline CDR1 and CDR2: MNHNY and SVGAGI (reference sequence). The CDR3 contains 14 residues. In nucleotides, the CDR3 is TGTGCCAGCAGACCCGGACTAGCGCATTACGAGCAGTACTTC. Protein: CASRPGLAHYEQYF.